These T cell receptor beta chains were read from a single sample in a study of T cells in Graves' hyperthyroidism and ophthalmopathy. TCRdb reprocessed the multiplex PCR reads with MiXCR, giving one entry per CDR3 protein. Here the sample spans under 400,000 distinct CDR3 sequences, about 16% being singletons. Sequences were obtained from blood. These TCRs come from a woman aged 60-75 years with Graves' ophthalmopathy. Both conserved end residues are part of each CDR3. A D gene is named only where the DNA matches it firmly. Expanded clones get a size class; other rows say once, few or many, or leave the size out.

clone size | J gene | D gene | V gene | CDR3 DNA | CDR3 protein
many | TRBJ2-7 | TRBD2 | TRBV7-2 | TGTGCCAGCAGCACCCGTAGCGGGAGGAGCGAGCAGTACTTC | CASSTRSGRSEQYF
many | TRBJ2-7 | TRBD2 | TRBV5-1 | TGCGCCAGCAGCTCCGCGCTAGCGGGAGATTACGAGCAGTACTTC | CASSSALAGDYEQYF
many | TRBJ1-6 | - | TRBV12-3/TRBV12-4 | TGTGCCAGCACCCGAGGTGGGAGGGGTTTTTCACCCCTCCACTTT | CASTRGGRGFSPLHF
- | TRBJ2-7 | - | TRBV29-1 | TGCAGCGTTGAAGATTTGTCTGCAGGCTCCTACGAGCAGTACTTC | CSVEDLSAGSYEQYF
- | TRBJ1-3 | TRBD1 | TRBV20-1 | TGCAGTGCTACCCGGGACAGCGGAAACACCATATATTTT | CSATRDSGNTIYF
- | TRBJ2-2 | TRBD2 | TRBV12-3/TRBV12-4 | TGTGCCAGCAGTCGCGGGAGGTCCGTCGGGGAGCTGTTTTTT | CASSRGRSVGELFF
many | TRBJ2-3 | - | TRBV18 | TGTGCCAGCTCACCGGGCAGACATACGCAGTATTTT | CASSPGRHTQYF
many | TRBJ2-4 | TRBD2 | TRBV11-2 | TGTGCCAGCAGCTCAGGACTAGCGGCAATGGGCAAAAACATTCAGTACTTC | CASSSGLAAMGKNIQYF
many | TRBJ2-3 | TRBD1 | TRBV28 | TGTGCCAGCAGTTTAAGGGACAGGACAGATACGCAGTATTTT | CASSLRDRTDTQYF
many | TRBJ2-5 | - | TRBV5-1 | TGCGCCAGCAGCGACGGGACAAGGGGGGAAATGGAGACCCAGTACTTC | CASSDGTRGEMETQYF
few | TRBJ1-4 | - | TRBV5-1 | TGCGCCAGCAGCTTGGAGAGTCCCTCGGGTGAAAAACTGTTTTTT | CASSLESPSGEKLFF
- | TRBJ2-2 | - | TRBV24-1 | TGTGCCACCAGTGATCCCGCATCGGGTACCGGGGAGCTGTTTTTT | CATSDPASGTGELFF
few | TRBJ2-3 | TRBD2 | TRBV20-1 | TGCAGTGCCGCGGGACTAGCGGGAGGGTGGAAAACAGATACGCAGTATTTT | CSAAGLAGGWKTDTQYF
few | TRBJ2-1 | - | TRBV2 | TGTGCCAGCAGTCTTCAGGTATACAATGAGCAGTTCTTC | CASSLQVYNEQFF
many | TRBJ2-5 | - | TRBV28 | TGTGCCAGCAGTTCAGGGAGGGACAGCCAAGAGACCCAGTACTTC | CASSSGRDSQETQYF
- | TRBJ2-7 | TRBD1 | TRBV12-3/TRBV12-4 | TGTGCCAGCAGAGAACAGGGGTCTGGCGAGCAGTACTTC | CASREQGSGEQYF
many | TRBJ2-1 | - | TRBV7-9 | TGTGCCAGCAGCTTAGACAGTCATGAGCAGTTCTTC | CASSLDSHEQFF
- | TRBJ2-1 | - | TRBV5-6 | TGTGCCACCTCCTCCTCAATTGGTGAGCAGTTCTTC | CATSSSIGEQFF
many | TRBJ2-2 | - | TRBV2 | TGTGCCGGACGGTTGGGGGAGAACACCGGGGAGCTGTTTTTT | CAGRLGENTGELFF
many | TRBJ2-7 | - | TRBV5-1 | TGCGCCAGCAGTCCGGACAGAATCTACGAGCAGTACTTC | CASSPDRIYEQYF
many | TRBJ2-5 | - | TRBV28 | TGTGCCAGCACAAAAGGGCGGCGTGGAGAGACCCAGTACTTC | CASTKGRRGETQYF
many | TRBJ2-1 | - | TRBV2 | TGTGCCAGCAGTGAAGCCAGTCTTCGGGGTTACAATGAGCAGTTCTTC | CASSEASLRGYNEQFF
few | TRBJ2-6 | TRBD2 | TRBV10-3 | TGTGCCATCAGTGTGGCTAGCGGGATTGGGGCCAACGTCCTGACTTTC | CAISVASGIGANVLTF
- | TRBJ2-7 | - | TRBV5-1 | TGCGCCAGCAGCTTGTTAACCGACCCTGGGGAGCAGTACTTC | CASSLLTDPGEQYF
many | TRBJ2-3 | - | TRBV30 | TGTGCCTGGAGTGTAACGGGCACAGATACGCAGTATTTT | CAWSVTGTDTQYF